This TCR beta chain was profiled in a study of T cells in Graves' hyperthyroidism and ophthalmopathy. Study details: Peripheral blood was acquired at first diagnosis, ahead of any therapy whatsoever.

Template material for amplifying TCR beta CDR3 regions consisted of RNA transcripts. A set of HTBI primers served as the primers for a first-round RT-PCR of the TCR CDR3. MiXCR, run by TCRdb on the multiplex PCR reads, gives a single entry per CDR3 protein. The sample gives approximately 720,000 distinct CDR3 sequences, 18% of which show up once; roughly 17% is in the top ten. The CDR3 consists of 15 residues. V shed 0 bases and J shed 1 base, with 8 bases lying between them. The V gene's germline CDR1 is SGDLS and CDR2 YYNGEE. Sequenced: blood. The TCR sequence derives from a woman aged 45-60 years with Graves' hyperthyroidism that later progressed to Graves' ophthalmopathy. The V and J genes are TRBV9 and TRBJ1-5, with no clear D. As DNA, the CDR3 is TGTGCCAGCAGCGTAGATGGGTCGAGCAATCAGCCCCAGCATTTT. Encoded protein: CASSVDGSSNQPQHF.